This T cell receptor (beta chain) was documented in a study of cytomegalovirus exposure and HLA in healthy donors listed by TCRdb under 2017. In the study overall: According to an earlier analysis of 587 of the donors, roughly 180 million T cells yielded 90 million to 130 million unique TCR beta sequences and about 280 Gb of sequence data. An early release that covered about 640 HLA-typed donors contained approximately 300 gigabases of sequencing data and 75 million to 100 million unique TCR sequences. Of the 350 to 450 genotyped donors, less than 85% were placed in the genetic ancestry cluster associated with self-reported Caucasian donors. The study aimed to test whether cataloging public T cell receptors could reveal signatures of past pathogen exposure. The study used immunosequencing to profile the T cell repertoires of around 600 subjects and linked those repertoires to cytomegalovirus serostatus. Besides the first cohort of around 670 subjects, a separate validation cohort made up of 120 different subjects was used. To predict cytomegalovirus infection status, the study combined high-throughput TCR immunosequencing, statistical association of individual TCRs with disease status, and machine learning. To study patterns of TCR occurrence, a later analysis re-analyzed previously published TCR beta repertoires from several hundred donors and added high-resolution HLA genotyping. Rather than using new phenotypic data, the later analysis identified candidate immune exposures from TCR beta sequences and from how often those sequences occurred across donors. To decide whether each TCR beta V gene segment behaved as functional or pseudogenic, an earlier analysis of some 600 of the donors relied on high-throughput TCR beta sequencing. Donor age, sex, ethnicity and CMV serostatus were compiled together with the repertoire data. A later genetic analysis took genome-wide SNP genotypes for 398 of the 666 donors and used that subset as a discovery cohort. All discovery cohort repertoires had been generated on a single sequencing platform. HLA typing covered class I and class II loci at four-digit resolution. Typing coverage varied by locus: about 620-630 donors for A, B, C, DRB1 and DQB1; roughly 500 for DQA1; approximately 610 for DPA1; around 490 for DPB1. Roughly 5 DR-DQ haplotypes were handled as single units for association and clustering, since linkage in the cohort was strong. Among 300 to 500 genotyped donors of the cohort, an average of around 240,000 unique TCR beta nucleotide sequences was sequenced per donor, of which about 18% were non-productive. Summary of the overall study and its limitations: Because HLA typing was missing for some donors at each locus, association tests included only the typed subset. A further reported finding was that TCR beta sequences accurately predicted the HLA-A and HLA-B alleles for most subjects in the first cohort. The sequencing pipeline was judged likely to have produced a cluster of highly shared sequence variants as a technical artifact. Because counts were too low, seventeen rarely observed V segments, including chromosome 9 orphons, were excluded from the earlier analysis of under 650 of the donors. An earlier analysis of 587 of the donors showed that most TCR beta V segments appeared in productive rearrangements either about 87% or about 30% of the time, which broadly matched IMGT annotations. In vitro tests confirmed that three of the cytomegalovirus-associated TCR beta chains recognize cytomegalovirus antigens. In a later analysis, TCR association rates were found to vary across HLA loci, with the most associated TCRs seen for DRB1 alleles and the fewest for HLA-C alleles. Some IMGT-functional V segments, including TRBV6-2 and TRBV6-3, could not be told apart with the 87-base-pair reads, so those segments were excluded. V-gene and J-gene trimming of TCR beta chains was associated with a missense DCLRE1C variant in a later genetic analysis, and the association was replicated in an independent cohort. A total of fewer than 200 TCR beta chains were listed by the study as associated with cytomegalovirus. Cytomegalovirus status was reported to be diagnosed by the classifier with high specificity and sensitivity in both the original and validation cohorts. In a later analysis, most CMV-associated TCR beta chains were found to appear HLA-restricted, with HLA associations seemingly driven largely by CMV exposure. A later analysis found that HLA-associated TCR beta chains were more clonally expanded and had lower generation probabilities than equally common non-associated chains. In a later analysis, some 18,000 TCR beta sequences were associated with specific HLA alleles at a false discovery rate of 0.05. Correlated functional status among segregating V segments might be attributable to linkage disequilibrium, but an unknown experimental factor could not be ruled out. Sequencing depth was assumed to be roughly uniform across donors in the presence/absence analyses, though that assumption may not hold. In this cohort, only TCR beta chains were sequenced, and detectable features were limited by the absence of alpha or paired-chain data. Most TCR sequences were seen in very few donors, while some public TCRs were found in many individuals. According to the authors, the approach could potentially be generalized to other disease states and immunological phenotypes. A later genetic analysis reported fewer N-insertions in productive TCRs among donors in an Asian-associated ancestry cluster than the roughly 690-donor mean. Several of the top co-occurrence clusters appeared to be linked to parvovirus B19, influenza, CMV and Epstein-Barr virus, according to a later analysis. Immune exposure information for the cohort was limited to CMV serostatus. Assigning TCR associations to individual alleles was difficult when HLA alleles, especially DR and DQ, strongly co-occurred.

Libraries were constructed by the immunoSEQ multiplex PCR assay. The multiplex PCR relied on a mix of 60 forward primers for TCR Vbeta segments and 13 reverse primers for TCR Jbeta segments. The CDR3 region of rearranged TCR beta genes was amplified from genomic DNA by a multiplex PCR assay. The Illumina HiSeq System was used to sequence the amplified TCR beta libraries as 87-base-pair reads. The published analysis was carried out like this. A later analysis tallied 80 million to 95 million unique TCR beta chains across the 550 to 850 repertoires, and some 10 million of those chains were shared by two or more donors. Raw reads were error-corrected and collapsed into unique sequences with a nearest-neighbor algorithm that merged closely related sequences to remove PCR and sequencing errors. Alignment of CDR3 sequences to IMGT reference sequences was used to assign V, D and J gene segments. For a sequence to be retained, a match of at least six nucleotides was required to both a V gene segment and a J gene segment. Rearrangements were called productive when the CDR3 lacked stop codons and stayed in frame with V and J; all others were non-productive. Following IMGT convention, CDR3 was defined as the stretch from the second conserved V-encoded cysteine up to the conserved J-encoded phenylalanine. The earlier analysis of 450 to 750 of the donors excluded any sequence lacking an unambiguous match to a single V gene segment. An earlier analysis of around 600 of the donors classified V segments as functional when productive rearrangements were above 56.7% and as segregating when the standard deviation between donors was above 5%. A statistical classification framework was developed to diagnose cytomegalovirus status using the catalog of TCR beta chain sequences. In a later analysis, TCR nucleotide sequences were compared against IMGT/GENE-DB human TR gene sequences so that V and J genes could be assigned. Using the TCRdist pipeline, a later analysis assigned CDR3 sequences along with most-parsimonious VDJ recombination scenarios. In a later analysis, each TCR beta chain was defined by its CDR3 amino acid sequence together with its V-gene family, and reads lacking a unique V-gene family were excluded. In a later analysis, approximately 640 highly shared, low-generation-probability nucleotide sequences were removed to address suspected cross-contamination and a sequencing artifact. In a later analysis, a clonal expansion index for each public chain was calculated from normalized within-repertoire ranks of inferred template counts. In a later analysis, generation probabilities were computed using a VDJ recombination model fitted to out-of-frame rearrangements, and the results were checked against IGoR. In a later analysis, TCR-TCR, TCR-HLA and TCR-CMV co-occurrence was scored with hypergeometric tests, and a repertoire-size bias correction was applied to TCR pairs. A later analysis estimated false discovery rates by permuting HLA or CMV assignments 20 times. In a later analysis, co-occurring TCRs were grouped using DBSCAN, with TCRdist sequence similarity added in when clustering inside HLA-allele-positive subsets. Co-occurrence clustering excluded repertoires with fewer than 30,000 or more than 120,000 public chains, plus five with anomalous nucleotide sharing. TCRdb mirrors the immuneACCESS table, restricted to in-frame sequences. Some clones are absent from its copies; in checked studies, under half trace to an unresolved V gene, and the reason for the others is unknown. V, J and clone size are those of that table, while D and trimming were read from the DNA. The sample table shows roughly 100,000 clones, and nearly 65% are seen once. 4.5% to 5% of the sample is in the top ten clones.

V is pared back by 9 bases and J by 6 bases, with 23 bases lying between the germline termini. Looking up the germline V gene (reference sequence) yields CDR1 LNHDA and CDR2 SQIVND. Inclusive of the bounding cysteine and phenylalanine, the CDR3 is 15 residues long. Just the 45-base CDR3 DNA is kept, in frame starting at base 1. With respect to this clone: Its antigen remains undetermined. There are no base qualities to consult, and no much larger clone falls within one base.

In total, about 650 healthy bone marrow donors made up the cohort. All cohort members were sampled while nominally healthy, although unrecorded immune exposures were likely present. CMV serostatus was positive for about 300 and negative for about half of the roughly 700 cohort members, and was not recorded for this donor. Each donor provided a peripheral blood sample, and peripheral blood mononuclear cells were used for TCR beta sequencing. Genomic DNA extraction from the blood cell samples was performed with the Qiagen DNeasy Blood Extraction Kit. The sequence links TRBV19 to TRBJ1-1; the D gene is possibly TRBD1, with 5 bases matching. The clonotype originates from a human donor in good health. The sequencing sample was made of PBMCs. CDR3 region: CASRHRGGVGPEAFF. The bases read TGTGCCAGCCGGCACCGGGGAGGGGTCGGACCTGAAGCTTTCTTT.